These T cell receptor beta chains were read from a single sample in a study of T cell changes during pregnancy in multiple sclerosis. This table comes from immunoSEQ multiplex PCR, and its TCRdb copy is limited to in-frame clones, with some not included. The sample lists around 73,000 clones, roughly 92% occurring once. The material sequenced was peripheral blood, taken in the third trimester of pregnancy. These receptors were taken from a female donor in good health, enrolled as a control in a pregnancy study. CDR3s include the opening cysteine and the closing phenylalanine or tryptophan. A D gene is named only where the DNA matches it firmly. Only some rows state a clone size, as once, few, many or a class for expanded clones.

TRBD1,once,TRBJ2-3,TRBV18,TGTGCCAGCCTAAAGACAGGGGTGGCAGATACGCAGTATTTT,CASLKTGVADTQYF
TRBD2,once,TRBJ2-1,TRBV28,TGTGCCAGCAGTCCGGGACTAGGTCTGTTCTTC,CASSPGLGLFF
NA,NA,TRBJ2-6,TRBV5-1,TGCGCCAGCAGCTTTGGAGGACCTGGGGCCAACGTCCTGACTTTC,CASSFGGPGANVLTF
TRBD1,NA,TRBJ2-2,TRBV9,TGTGCCAGCAGCCTAGGACAGGGAGGAATTTCCGGGGAGCTGTTTTTT,CASSLGQGGISGELFF
TRBD1,NA,TRBJ1-4,TRBV15,TGTGCCACCAGCAAGTCAGATAGGGGGCGAGGAGAAAAACTGTTTTTT,CATSKSDRGRGEKLFF
TRBD1,NA,TRBJ1-1,TRBV5-1,TGCGCCAGCAGCTTGGCCGGGACAGGGAGCACTGAAGCTTTCTTT,CASSLAGTGSTEAFF
NA,NA,TRBJ2-1,TRBV7-9,TGTGCCAGCAGGTTAGCTAACAATGAGCAGTTCTTC,CASRLANNEQFF
TRBD1,NA,TRBJ2-7,TRBV25-1,TGTGCCAGCAGTGTCCGGGACAGACCCTACGAGCAGTACTTC,CASSVRDRPYEQYF
TRBD2,NA,TRBJ2-7,TRBV11-2,TGTGCCAGCAGCTTAGACCTAGCGGGGAACTACGAGCAGTACTTC,CASSLDLAGNYEQYF
NA,few,TRBJ2-7,TRBV7-9,TGTGCCAGCAGCTTGGTGGAGTCCTACGAGCAGTACTTC,CASSLVESYEQYF
TRBD1,few,TRBJ1-2,TRBV19,TGTGCCAGTAGTCTTAGGGGGCCGTGGATCGGCTACACCTTC,CASSLRGPWIGYTF
NA,once,TRBJ2-1,TRBV7-8,TGTGCCAGCAGCTCGCCCTACAGGGACCCCTACAATGAGCAGTTCTTC,CASSSPYRDPYNEQFF
TRBD1,NA,TRBJ1-1,TRBV19,TGTGCCAGTATCACAGGGGTGGGGACTGAAGCTTTCTTT,CASITGVGTEAFF
TRBD1,NA,TRBJ1-1,TRBV7-9,TGTGCCAGCAGCGGCCGGGACAGGGGTTTGGGGAACACTGAAGCTTTCTTT,CASSGRDRGLGNTEAFF
NA,NA,TRBJ1-6,TRBV7-2,TGTGCCAGCAGCGCAACCGGGAGTAATTCACCCCTCCACTTT,CASSATGSNSPLHF
TRBD1,few,TRBJ2-7,TRBV9,TGTGCCAGCAGCGCCGGACAGGGGACTACCTACGAGCAGTACTTC,CASSAGQGTTYEQYF
NA,NA,TRBJ1-1,TRBV19,TGTGCCAGTAGTCCACTCATGAACACTGAAGCTTTCTTT,CASSPLMNTEAFF
TRBD2,NA,TRBJ2-1,TRBV11-2,TGTGCCAGCAGCTTGGTAGCGGGGGGGCGCAATGAGCAGTTCTTC,CASSLVAGGRNEQFF
TRBD1,NA,TRBJ1-6,TRBV15,TGTGCCACCAGCAGTACAGGGGAAGGCGGTTCACCCCTCCACTTT,CATSSTGEGGSPLHF
TRBD1,NA,TRBJ2-7,TRBV5-1,TGCGCCAGCAGCTTGGGCGACAGGGGTTCGCGGAGCTCCTACGAGCAGTACTTC,CASSLGDRGSRSSYEQYF
NA,NA,TRBJ2-7,TRBV2,TGTGCCAGCCGAAAGGGGTCGTACGAGCAGTACTTC,CASRKGSYEQYF
TRBD1,NA,TRBJ1-2,TRBV10-1,TGCGCCAGCAGTGAAGGACAGGGGGCTAGTGGCTACACCTTC,CASSEGQGASGYTF